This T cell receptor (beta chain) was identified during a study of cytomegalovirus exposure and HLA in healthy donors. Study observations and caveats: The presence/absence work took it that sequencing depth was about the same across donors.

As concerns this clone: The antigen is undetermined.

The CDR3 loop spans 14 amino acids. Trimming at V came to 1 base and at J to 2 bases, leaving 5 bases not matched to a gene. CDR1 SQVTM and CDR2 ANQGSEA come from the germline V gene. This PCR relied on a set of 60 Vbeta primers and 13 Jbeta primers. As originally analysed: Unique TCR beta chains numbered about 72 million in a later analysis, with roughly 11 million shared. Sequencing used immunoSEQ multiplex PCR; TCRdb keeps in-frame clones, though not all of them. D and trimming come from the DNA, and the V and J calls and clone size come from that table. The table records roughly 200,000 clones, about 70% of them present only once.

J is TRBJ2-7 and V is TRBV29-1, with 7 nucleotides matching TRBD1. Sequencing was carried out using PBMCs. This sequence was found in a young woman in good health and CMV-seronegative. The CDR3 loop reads CSVEAGDSAYEQYF. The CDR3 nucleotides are TGCAGCGTTGAAGCAGGGGACAGCGCCTACGAGCAGTACTTC.